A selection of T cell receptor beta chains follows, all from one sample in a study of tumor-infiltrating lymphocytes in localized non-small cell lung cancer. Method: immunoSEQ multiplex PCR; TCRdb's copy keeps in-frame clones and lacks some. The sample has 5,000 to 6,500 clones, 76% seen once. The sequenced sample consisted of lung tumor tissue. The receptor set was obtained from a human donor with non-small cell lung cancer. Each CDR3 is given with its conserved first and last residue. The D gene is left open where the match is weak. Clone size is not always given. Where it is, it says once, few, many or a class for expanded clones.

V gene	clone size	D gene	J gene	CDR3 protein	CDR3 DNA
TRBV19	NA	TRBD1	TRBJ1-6	CASSAFPGQQNSPLHF	TGTGCCAGTAGCGCCTTCCCGGGACAGCAGAATTCACCCCTCCACTTT
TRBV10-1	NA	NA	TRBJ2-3	CASIADTQYF	TGCGCCAGCATTGCGGATACGCAGTATTTT
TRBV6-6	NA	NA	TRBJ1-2	CASSYGADYGYTF	TGTGCCAGCAGTTACGGGGCAGACTATGGCTACACCTTC
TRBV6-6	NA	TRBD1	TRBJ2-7	CASSQGQILYEQYF	TGTGCCAGCAGCCAGGGACAGATCCTCTACGAGCAGTACTTC
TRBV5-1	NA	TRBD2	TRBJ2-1	CASRRGAGGDEQFF	TGCGCCAGCAGGCGGGGCGCCGGGGGGGATGAGCAGTTCTTC
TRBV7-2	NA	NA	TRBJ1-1	CASSPYSQGSGKAFF	TGTGCCAGCAGCCCATACTCCCAGGGCAGTGGGAAAGCTTTCTTT
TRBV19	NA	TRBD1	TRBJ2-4	CASSIAGDRGRYPPKNIQYF	TGTGCCAGTAGTATAGCTGGAGACAGGGGACGATATCCCCCGAAAAACATTCAGTACTTC
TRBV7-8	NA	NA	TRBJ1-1	CASSLQGTNTEAFF	TGTGCCAGCAGCTTACAGGGAACGAACACTGAAGCTTTCTTT
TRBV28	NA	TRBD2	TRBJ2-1	CASTQAGGLRNEQFF	TGTGCCAGCACCCAAGCGGGGGGCCTAAGGAATGAGCAGTTCTTC
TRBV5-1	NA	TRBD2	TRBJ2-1	CASSLDLAGGTRDEQFF	TGCGCCAGCAGCTTGGATCTAGCGGGAGGTACCCGGGATGAGCAGTTCTTC
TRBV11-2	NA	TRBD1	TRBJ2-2	CASSLGTGAGELFF	TGTGCCAGCAGCTTAGGTACAGGGGCCGGGGAGCTGTTTTTT
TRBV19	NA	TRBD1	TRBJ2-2	CASSRQGHTNTGELFF	TGTGCCAGTAGCAGACAGGGGCATACGAACACCGGGGAGCTGTTTTTT
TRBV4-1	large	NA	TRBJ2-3	CASSQGPSPSSTDTQYF	TGCGCCAGCAGCCAGGGACCTTCACCCTCTAGCACAGATACGCAGTATTTT
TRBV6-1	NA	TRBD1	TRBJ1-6	CASRETGESPLHF	TGTGCCAGCCGGGAGACAGGGGAATCACCCCTCCACTTT
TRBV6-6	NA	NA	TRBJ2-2	CAIGPGELFF	TGTGCCATCGGTCCCGGGGAGCTGTTTTTT
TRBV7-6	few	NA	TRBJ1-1	CASSPGEGTEAFF	TGTGCCAGCAGCCCGGGGGAGGGGACTGAAGCTTTCTTT
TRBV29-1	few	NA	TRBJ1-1	CSGRGAGTEAFF	TGCAGCGGACGGGGGGCCGGGACTGAAGCTTTCTTT
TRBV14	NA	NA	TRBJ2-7	CASSQELDFQMGEQYF	TGTGCCAGCAGCCAGGAATTAGACTTCCAGATGGGAGAGCAGTACTTC
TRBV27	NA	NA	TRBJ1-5	CASSLMGNQPQHF	TGTGCCAGCAGTCTAATGGGGAATCAGCCCCAGCATTTT
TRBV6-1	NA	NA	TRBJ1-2	CASSEAWWGVYGYTF	TGTGCCAGCAGTGAAGCTTGGTGGGGGGTCTATGGCTACACCTTC
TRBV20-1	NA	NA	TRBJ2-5	CSASSTETQYF	TGCAGTGCTAGTTCAACGGAGACCCAGTACTTC
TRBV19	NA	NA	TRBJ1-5	CASRKGFDRSNQPQHF	TGTGCCAGTAGAAAAGGGTTCGACCGTAGCAATCAGCCCCAGCATTTT
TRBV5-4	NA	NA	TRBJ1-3	CASSLGQGISGNTIYF	TGTGCCAGCAGCTTGGGGCAGGGGATCTCTGGAAACACCATATATTTT
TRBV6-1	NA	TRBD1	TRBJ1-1	CASRGTGLNTEAFF	TGTGCCAGCAGGGGGACAGGTTTGAACACTGAGGCTTTCTTT
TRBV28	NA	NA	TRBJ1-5	CASRDMISNQPQHF	TGTGCCAGCAGAGATATGATTAGCAATCAGCCCCAGCATTTT
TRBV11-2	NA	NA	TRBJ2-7	CASSLDPQSYEQYF	TGTGCCAGCAGCTTAGACCCCCAATCCTACGAGCAGTACTTC
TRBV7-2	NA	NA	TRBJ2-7	CASSLEGMGRYEQYF	TGTGCCAGCAGCTTAGAGGGAATGGGTCGATACGAGCAGTACTTC
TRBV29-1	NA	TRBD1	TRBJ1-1	CSGVQGMNTEAFF	TGCAGCGGAGTACAGGGGATGAACACTGAAGCTTTCTTT
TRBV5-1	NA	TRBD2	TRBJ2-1	CASSLEAPGTNLKNEQFF	TGCGCCAGCAGCCTCGAGGCCCCCGGGACTAACTTGAAAAATGAGCAGTTCTTC
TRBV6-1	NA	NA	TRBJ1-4	CASSEALGVLGEKLFF	TGTGCCAGCAGTGAAGCGCTGGGGGTTCTGGGAGAAAAACTGTTTTTT
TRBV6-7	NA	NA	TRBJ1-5	CASSYKTQPQHF	TGTGCCAGCAGTTATAAGACTCAGCCCCAGCATTTT
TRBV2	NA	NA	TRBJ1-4	CASRPGGANEKLFF	TGTGCCAGCAGACCCGGGGGAGCCAATGAAAAACTGTTTTTT
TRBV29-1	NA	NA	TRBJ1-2	CSVELRQGNYGYTF	TGCAGCGTTGAACTGCGCCAGGGAAATTATGGCTACACCTTC
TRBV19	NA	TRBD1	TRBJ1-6	CASSYLDRGNSPLHF	TGTGCCAGTAGTTACTTGGACAGGGGTAATTCACCCCTCCACTTT
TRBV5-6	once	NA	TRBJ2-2	CASSLVRRPGELFF	TGTGCCAGCAGCTTGGTCAGGCGTCCCGGGGAGCTGTTTTTT
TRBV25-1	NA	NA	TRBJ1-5	CASSDLGFNQPQHF	TGTGCCAGCAGTGATTTAGGGTTCAATCAGCCCCAGCATTTT
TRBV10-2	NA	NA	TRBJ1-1	CASQGPRAEAFF	TGCGCCAGCCAAGGACCCCGGGCTGAAGCTTTCTTT
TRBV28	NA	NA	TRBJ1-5	CASSFGENSNQPQHF	TGTGCCAGCAGTTTTGGAGAGAATAGCAATCAGCCCCAGCATTTT
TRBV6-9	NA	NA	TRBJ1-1	CASSYILNTEAFF	TGTGCCAGCAGTTATATCCTGAACACTGAAGCTTTCTTT
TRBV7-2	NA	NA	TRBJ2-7	CASSLDANYEQYF	TGTGCCAGCAGCTTAGATGCCAACTACGAGCAGTACTTC
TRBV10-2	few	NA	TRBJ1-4	CASSEQSGQGPNEKLFF	TGCGCCAGCAGTGAGCAGTCCGGGCAGGGCCCGAATGAAAAACTGTTTTTT
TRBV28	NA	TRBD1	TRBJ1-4	CASSLNPGQGANEKLFF	TGTGCCAGCAGTTTAAACCCCGGACAGGGAGCTAATGAAAAACTGTTTTTT
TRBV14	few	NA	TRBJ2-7	CASSQGGYEQYF	TGTGCCAGCAGCCAAGGGGGGTACGAGCAGTACTTC
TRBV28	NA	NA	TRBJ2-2	CASSTRFQFGLGGPGELFF	TGTGCCAGCAGTACCCGATTTCAATTCGGTCTAGGGGGTCCCGGGGAGCTGTTTTTT
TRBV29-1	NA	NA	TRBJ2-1	CSVVGPGGEQFF	TGCAGCGTTGTAGGCCCTGGGGGTGAGCAGTTCTTC
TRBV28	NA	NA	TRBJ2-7	CASSWTGTLYEQYF	TGTGCCAGCAGTTGGACCGGGACTCTCTACGAGCAGTACTTC
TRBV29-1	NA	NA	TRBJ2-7	CSVGGRVGSYEQYF	TGCAGCGTTGGGGGCAGGGTAGGATCCTACGAGCAGTACTTC
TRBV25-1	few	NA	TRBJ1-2	CASSEPSGYGYTF	TGTGCCAGCAGTGAACCGTCAGGCTATGGCTACACCTTC
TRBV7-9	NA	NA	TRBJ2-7	CASSFATGKDEQYF	TGTGCCAGCAGCTTTGCCACAGGGAAGGACGAGCAGTACTTC
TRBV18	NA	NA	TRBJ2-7	CASSPYPLGASSYEQYF	TGTGCCAGCTCACCATATCCTCTAGGCGCGAGCTCCTACGAGCAGTACTTC
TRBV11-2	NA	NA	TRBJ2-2	CASSPNRVTNTGELFF	TGTGCCAGCAGCCCCAACAGGGTTACGAACACCGGGGAGCTGTTTTTT
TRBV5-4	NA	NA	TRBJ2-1	CASTQSGRSYNEQFF	TGTGCCAGCACCCAGAGCGGTAGGTCCTACAATGAGCAGTTCTTC
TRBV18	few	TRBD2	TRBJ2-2	CASSPGLAGAELFF	TGTGCCAGCTCACCAGGACTAGCGGGGGCAGAGCTGTTTTTT
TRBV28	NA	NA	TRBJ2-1	CASSLSLGSGNNEQFF	TGTGCCAGCAGTTTATCCCTCGGTTCAGGAAACAATGAGCAGTTCTTC
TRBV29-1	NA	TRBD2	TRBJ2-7	CSVSPPWGEGSGSTYEQYF	TGCAGCGTTTCCCCCCCGTGGGGGGAGGGTAGCGGGAGCACCTACGAGCAGTACTTC